Below are 28 T cell receptor beta chains sequenced from a single sample in a study of CD8+ T cells in alopecia areata. Treatment described: oral pan-JAK inhibitor, 5-10 mg twice daily. RNA was isolated and reverse transcribed to cDNA, the sequencing template. This table comes from immunoSEQ multiplex PCR, and its TCRdb copy is limited to in-frame clones, with some not included. The sample consists of hundreds of thousands of clones, just over 65% of them appearing once. Sample: CD4+ T cells sorted from blood, taken at approximately week 42, from a patient treated with tofacitinib. The source is a human donor with alopecia areata.

The chain recombines TRBV29-1 with TRBJ1-2; 8 bases agree with TRBD1. V was pared by 7 bases and J by 6 bases, with 10 bases of the junction left unmatched. CDR1 and CDR2 from the germline V gene are SQVTM and ANQGSEA. The CDR3 is 13 residues long. CDR3 bases: TGCAGCGCCGGATCGACAGGGGTGAATGGCTACACCTTC. This gives the protein CSAGSTGVNGYTF.

This clone was found once. The chain carries TRBV5-1 and TRBJ2-3, with D possibly being TRBD2 (5 bases). The CDR3 is made up of 14 amino acids. The germline V gene encodes CDR1 SGHRS and CDR2 YFSETQ. V lost 4 bases, J lost 1 base, and 10 bases lay in between. This CDR3 reads CASSIGLGTDTQYF. The CDR3 DNA reads as TGCGCCAGCAGCATCGGACTGGGCACAGATACGCAGTATTTT.

The chain carries TRBV5-1 and TRBJ2-2, with D possibly being TRBD2 (5 bases). Germline-derived CDR1 and CDR2 are SGHRS and YFSETQ. With 2 bases removed from V and 11 bases from J, the gap between germline ends came to 10 bases. This CDR3 has 12 amino acids. The CDR3 is CASSFERSELFF. As DNA, the CDR3 is TGCGCCAGCAGCTTCGAGCGGAGTGAGCTGTTTTTT.

This chain connects TRBV29-1 to TRBJ2-1, with a possible D match to TRBD2 (7 bases). Germline V CDR1 and CDR2: SQVTM, ANQGSEA. V gave up 6 bases and J gave up 15 bases, with 21 bases separating them. The CDR3 is 12 amino acids. The CDR3 DNA is TGCAGCGTGGGGGGCTATAGCGGGTACAGGTTCTTC. Amino acid sequence: CSVGGYSGYRFF.

The J gene is TRBJ1-6, the V gene TRBV11-2; 9 nucleotides agree with TRBD1. This CDR3 has 14 residues. After removal of 3 bases from V and 7 bases from J, the junction contained 1 base not matched to a gene. CDR1 and CDR2 (germline): SGHAT, FQNNGV. The CDR3 spells CASSFGTGNSPLHF. The CDR3 bases are TGTGCCAGCAGCTTCGGGACAGGGAATTCACCCCTCCACTTT.

This clone is a singleton in its sample. The CDR3 loop reads CASSEDVVGGGYTF. CDR3 DNA: TGTGCCAGCAGTGAAGATGTAGTGGGGGGTGGCTACACCTTC. The V and J genes are TRBV25-1 and TRBJ1-2, with D possibly TRBD1 on 5 matching bases. Germline loops: CDR1 MGHDK, CDR2 SYGVNS. Trimming took off 2 bases at V and 7 bases at J, with 14 bases between the two ends. CDR3 length: 14 amino acids.

The chain uses TRBV18 and TRBJ2-5, with no clear D. Trimming stripped 3 bases from V and 2 bases from J, with 7 bases between. Germline lookup yields CDR1 KGHSH and CDR2 LQKENI. The CDR3 consists of 13 residues. The CDR3 here is CASSPGWQETQYF. The CDR3 bases are TGTGCCAGCTCACCGGGGTGGCAAGAGACCCAGTACTTC. Together with reference TRBV18 and TRBJ2-5, the CDR3 gives the full variable domain: NAGVMQNPRHLVRRRGQEARLRCSPMKGHSHVYWYRQLPEEGLKFMVYLQKENIIDESGMPKERFSAEFPKEGPSILRIQQVVRGDSAAYFCASSPGWQETQYFGPGTRLLVL.

V usage is TRBV4-3 and J usage is TRBJ1-4, with TRBD1 matching 7 bases. The germline CDR1 and CDR2 sequences are LGHNA and YSLEER. Unmatched junction bases numbered 6, after V lost 0 bases and J lost 8 bases. This CDR3 region has 15 residues. The CDR3 here is CASSQDWDSEEKLFF. The CDR3 coding sequence is TGCGCCAGCAGCCAAGATTGGGACAGTGAGGAAAAACTGTTTTTT.

This chain links TRBV2 with TRBJ1-2; no reliable D call. CDR3 length: 14 residues. V gave up 6 bases and J gave up 3 bases, with 14 bases separating them. Per the germline V gene, CDR1 is SNHLY and CDR2 is FYNNEI. The CDR3 region has the DNA TGTGCCAGCAGGAAAGGCGGGGATTACTATGGCTACACCTTC. The encoded protein is CASRKGGDYYGYTF. Looking up the rest from reference TRBV2 and TRBJ1-2 gives the full variable domain: EPEVTQTPSHQVTQMGQEVILRCVPISNHLYFYWYRQILGQKVEFLVSFYNNEISEKSEIFDDQFSVERPDGSNFTLKIRSTKLEDSAMYFCASRKGGDYYGYTFGSGTRLTVV.

The sample holds a few counts of this clone. The chain has TRBV13 and TRBJ1-6, with D perhaps TRBD1 (5 bases). CDR1 and CDR2 from the germline V gene are PRHDT and FYEKMQ (reference sequence). With 5 bases removed from V and 11 bases from J, the gap between germline ends came to 19 bases. This CDR3 is built from 15 residues. The CDR3 reads CASSQQGLGRAPLHF. The CDR3 bases are TGTGCCAGCAGCCAGCAGGGTTTGGGTCGGGCACCCCTCCACTTT. Drawing the rest from reference TRBV13 and TRBJ1-6, the complete variable domain is AAGVIQSPRHLIKEKRETATLKCYPIPRHDTVYWYQQGPGQDPQFLISFYEKMQSDKGSIPDRFSAQQFSDYHSELNMSSLELGDSALYFCASSQQGLGRAPLHFGNGTRLTVT.

Regarding this clone: This sample also contains other DNA sequences that code for the same CDR3. The V gene is TRBV9, the J gene TRBJ1-1; D is undetermined. The CDR3 loop spans 13 amino acids. The germline V gene encodes CDR1 SGDLS and CDR2 YYNGEE. V lost 0 bases, J lost 0 bases, and 3 bases lay in between. The CDR3 loop reads CASSVEMNTEAFF. The CDR3 DNA follows: TGTGCCAGCAGCGTAGAAATGAACACTGAAGCTTTCTTT.

This clone was recorded once. The chain couples TRBV2 to TRBJ1-6; 7 bases are a match to TRBD1. CDR1 SNHLY and CDR2 FYNNEI come from the germline V gene. The V gene end was trimmed by 7 bases and the J gene end by 9 bases; junction bases not matched to a gene: 6. This CDR3 has 13 amino acids. CDR3 loop: CASTDTGASPLHF. The CDR3 nucleotides read TGTGCCAGCACCGATACAGGGGCTTCACCCCTCCACTTT. Full variable domain (missing parts from reference TRBV2 and TRBJ1-6): EPEVTQTPSHQVTQMGQEVILRCVPISNHLYFYWYRQILGQKVEFLVSFYNNEISEKSEIFDDQFSVERPDGSNFTLKIRSTKLEDSAMYFCASTDTGASPLHFGNGTRLTVT.

The chain has TRBV30 and TRBJ1-4; D unresolved. The CDR3 has 15 residues. Trimming removed 3 bases at V and 2 bases at J, with 13 bases between. Germline loops: CDR1 GTSNPN, CDR2 SVGIG (reference sequence). In DNA form, the CDR3 reads TGTGCCTGGAGCGTCCTAACTGGGACTAATGAAAAACTGTTTTTT. This sequence encodes CAWSVLTGTNEKLFF.

The chain has TRBV30 and TRBJ1-2, with D maybe TRBD1 (5 bases). Germline V gene sequence: CDR1 GTSNPN, CDR2 SVGIG (reference sequence). V gave up 0 bases and J gave up 4 bases, with 9 bases separating them. The CDR3 length is 13 residues. CDR3 nucleotide sequence: TGTGCCTGGAGTGTAATACAGGCCTATGGCTACACCTTC. Its translation is CAWSVIQAYGYTF. The full variable domain, in which reference TRBV30 and TRBJ1-2 provide the parts outside the CDR3, is SQTIHQWPATLVQPVGSPLSLECTVEGTSNPNLYWYRQAAGRGLQLLFYSVGIGQISSEVPQNLSASRPQDRQFILSSKKLLLSDSGFYLCAWSVIQAYGYTFGSGTRLTVV.

The genes are TRBV29-1 and TRBJ1-1; D not resolved. V shed 7 bases and J shed 4 bases, with 19 bases lying between them. The CDR3 has 14 amino acids. CDR1 is SQVTM and CDR2 is ANQGSEA in the germline V gene. The CDR3 reads CSAAPLVVGTEAFF. As DNA, the CDR3 is TGCAGCGCCGCGCCTCTAGTTGTGGGCACTGAAGCTTTCTTT.

This sequence joins TRBV25-1 and TRBJ1-5; TRBD1 might be the D (5 bases). The CDR3 is 14 residues long. V was trimmed by 2 bases and J by 5 bases, leaving 10 bases between them. CDR1 and CDR2 (germline): MGHDK, SYGVNS. This CDR3 reads CASSERGSHQPQHF. CDR3 coding DNA: TGTGCCAGCAGTGAACGGGGGTCGCATCAGCCCCAGCATTTT.

The V and J genes are TRBV29-1 and TRBJ1-2; D call uncertain. V was clipped by 5 bases and J by 8 bases, with 21 bases between them. Per the germline V gene, CDR1 is SQVTM and CDR2 is ANQGSEA. The CDR3 runs to 14 residues. The CDR3 region is CSVRTGSTMSGYTF. The CDR3 DNA is TGCAGCGTTCGGACGGGGAGTACTATGTCGGGCTACACCTTC.

The CDR3 region has the DNA TGCGCCAGCAGCTTAGCGGGACAGCGGAACACTGAAGCTTTCTTT. Protein: CASSLAGQRNTEAFF. The V call is TRBV5-1, the J call TRBJ1-1; 7 bases are shared with TRBD1. The CDR3 sequence is 15 residues long. Germline lookup yields CDR1 SGHRS and CDR2 YFSETQ. V shed 2 bases and J 1 base; nucleotides not matched to a gene: 5.

This clone has more than one count but fewer than ten. V and J are TRBV15 and TRBJ2-1, with no clear D. This CDR3 is 14 amino acids long. Trimming shortened V by 0 bases and J by 3 bases, and 6 bases separated the two germline ends. Per germline, CDR1 LNHNV and CDR2 YYDKDF (reference sequence). The DNA for the CDR3 is TGTGCCACCAGCAGAGATATTAGCTACAATGAGCAGTTCTTC. As protein: CATSRDISYNEQFF.

V gene TRBV29-1 combines with J gene TRBJ1-5; D perhaps matches TRBD1 (5 bases). This CDR3 has 14 amino acids. CDR1 is SQVTM, CDR2 ANQGSEA, per germline. The germline V and J ends were trimmed by 5 bases and 0 bases, with 11 bases remaining between them. The CDR3 reads CSVRGINSNQPQHF. As DNA, the CDR3 is TGCAGCGTTAGGGGAATCAATAGCAATCAGCCCCAGCATTTT.

The chain recombines TRBV29-1 with TRBJ2-1; 12 nucleotides line up with TRBD2. Germline CDR1 and CDR2: SQVTM and ANQGSEA. The length of the CDR3 is 14 residues. J was trimmed by 6 bases and V by 7 bases; bases with no gene match: 7. Written as DNA, the CDR3 is TGCAGCGCCCTAGCGGGGGGGCAATCCAATGAGCAGTTCTTC. Translating gives CSALAGGQSNEQFF.

This chain joins TRBV29-1 and TRBJ1-2; D gene ambiguous. This CDR3 has 13 residues. Trimming took 7 bases from V and 4 from J, leaving 16 bases between them. Germline V CDR1 and CDR2: SQVTM, ANQGSEA. CDR3 bases: TGCAGCGGATTCGACCTGAGAGCCTATGGCTACACCTTC. It encodes CSGFDLRAYGYTF.

The rearrangement joins TRBV10-3 to TRBJ2-6, with D perhaps TRBD1 or TRBD2 (5 bases each). This CDR3 region has 19 residues. Germline V CDR1 and CDR2: ENHRY, SYGVKD. Trimming stripped 0 bases from V and 1 base from J, with 16 bases between. The DNA for the CDR3 is TGTGCCATCAGTGAGTCCCTCGGGGCAGCCCGTTCTGGGGCCAACGTCCTGACTTTC. It translates to CAISESLGAARSGANVLTF.

The V and J genes are TRBV29-1 and TRBJ1-1, with 7 bases aligning to TRBD1. The length of the CDR3 is 13 residues. V trimming: 7 bases; J trimming: 5 bases; junction bases outside the gene matches: 10. Germline V lookup: CDR1 SQVTM, CDR2 ANQGSEA. The CDR3 DNA follows: TGCAGCGAGGGGAGTACAGGGGTTACTGAAGCTTTCTTT. Amino acid sequence: CSEGSTGVTEAFF.

CDR3 residues: CASSSTAGQVGAFF. The DNA of the CDR3 is TGTGCCAGCAGCTCCACCGCGGGACAGGTGGGGGCTTTCTTT. The chain has TRBV11-2 and TRBJ1-1; TRBD1 matches at 8 bases. The ends lost 4 bases at V and 11 bases at J; junction bases unmatched: 12. The germline V gene has CDR1 SGHAT and CDR2 FQNNGV. CDR3 length: 14 amino acids.

The chain has TRBV4-3 and TRBJ2-1; 12 nucleotides line up with TRBD2. The CDR3 loop spans 17 amino acids. Germline loops: CDR1 LGHNA, CDR2 YSLEER. The V gene end was trimmed by 0 bases and the J gene end by 9 bases; junction bases not matched to a gene: 9. The CDR3 reads CASSQDELAGGPGEQFF. In DNA, the CDR3 is TGCGCCAGCAGCCAAGATGAACTAGCGGGGGGCCCGGGTGAGCAGTTCTTC.

CDR3 residues: CASSPSGQGGNIQYF. As DNA, the CDR3 is TGTGCCAGCAGCCCCTCCGGACAGGGGGGGAACATTCAGTACTTC. The chain has TRBV7-2 and TRBJ2-4; 10 bases match TRBD1. After removal of 5 bases from V and 7 bases from J, the junction contained 8 bases not matched to a gene. CDR1 is SGHTA, CDR2 FQGNSA, per germline. This CDR3 is built from 15 residues.

J is TRBJ1-5 and V is TRBV9, with D possibly matching TRBD1 (5 bases). Trimming took 0 bases from V and 1 from J, leaving 14 bases between them. Germline CDR1 is SGDLS and CDR2 is YYNGEE. The CDR3 has 17 amino acids. CDR3 sequence reads: CASSVAGTPRSNQPQHF. The CDR3 coding sequence is TGTGCCAGCAGCGTAGCAGGGACCCCCCGAAGCAATCAGCCCCAGCATTTT.